This T cell receptor (beta chain) was recorded in a study of blood T cell repertoires in COVID-19. Profiled with immunoSEQ multiplex PCR; TCRdb holds only in-frame clones, not every one. The table has fewer than 250,000 clones, around 84% seen once. With 2 bases removed from V and 5 bases from J, the gap between germline ends came to 12 bases. In germline, CDR1 is MNHEY, CDR2 SVGAGI. The CDR3 is 14 residues long. The sample taken for sequencing was PBMCs or T cells enriched from blood (not recorded which). The sequence was obtained from a woman between 25 and 40 years old who had recovered from COVID-19. J is TRBJ2-5 and V is TRBV6-5; a weak D match, TRBD2 (5 bases). CDR3 bases: TGTGCCAGCAGTTACGACACCCGAGGGGAGACCCAGTACTTC. The encoded protein is CASSYDTRGETQYF.